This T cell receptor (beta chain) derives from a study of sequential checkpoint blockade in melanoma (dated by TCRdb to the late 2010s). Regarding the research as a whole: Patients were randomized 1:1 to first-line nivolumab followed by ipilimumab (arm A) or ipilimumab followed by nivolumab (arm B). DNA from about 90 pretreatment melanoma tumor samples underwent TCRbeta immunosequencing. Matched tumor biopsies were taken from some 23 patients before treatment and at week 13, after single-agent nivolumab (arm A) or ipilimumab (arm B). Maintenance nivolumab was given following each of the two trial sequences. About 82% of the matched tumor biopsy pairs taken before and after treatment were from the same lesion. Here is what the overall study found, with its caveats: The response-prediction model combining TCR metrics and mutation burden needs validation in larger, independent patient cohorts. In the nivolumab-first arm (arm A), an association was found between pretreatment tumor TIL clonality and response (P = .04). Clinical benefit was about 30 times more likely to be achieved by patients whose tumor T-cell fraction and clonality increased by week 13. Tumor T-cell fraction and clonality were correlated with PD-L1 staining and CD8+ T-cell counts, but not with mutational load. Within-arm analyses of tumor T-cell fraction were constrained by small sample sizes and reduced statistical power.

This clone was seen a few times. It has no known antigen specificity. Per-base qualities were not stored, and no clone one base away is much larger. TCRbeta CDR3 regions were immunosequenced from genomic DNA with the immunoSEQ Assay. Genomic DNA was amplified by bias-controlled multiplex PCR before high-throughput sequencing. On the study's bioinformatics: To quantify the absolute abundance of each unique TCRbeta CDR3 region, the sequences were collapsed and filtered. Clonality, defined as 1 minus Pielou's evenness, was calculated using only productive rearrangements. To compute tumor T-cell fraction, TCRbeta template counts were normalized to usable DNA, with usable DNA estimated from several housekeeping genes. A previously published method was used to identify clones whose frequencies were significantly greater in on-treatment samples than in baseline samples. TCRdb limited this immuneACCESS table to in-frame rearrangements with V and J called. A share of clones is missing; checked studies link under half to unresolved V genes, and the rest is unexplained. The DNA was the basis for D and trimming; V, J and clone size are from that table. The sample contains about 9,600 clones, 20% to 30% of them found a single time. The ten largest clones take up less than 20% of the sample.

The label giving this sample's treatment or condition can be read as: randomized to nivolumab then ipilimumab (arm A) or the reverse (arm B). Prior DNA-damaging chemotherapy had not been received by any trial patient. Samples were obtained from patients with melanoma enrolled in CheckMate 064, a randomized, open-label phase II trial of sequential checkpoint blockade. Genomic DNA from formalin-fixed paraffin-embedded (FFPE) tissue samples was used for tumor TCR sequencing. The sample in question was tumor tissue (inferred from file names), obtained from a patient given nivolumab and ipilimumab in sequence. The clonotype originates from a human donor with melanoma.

Here is the DNA: TGTGCCACCAGCATCCGCCGGGGGGGGAATCAGCCCCAGCATTTT. Its translation is CATSIRRGGNQPQHF. The sequence is built from TRBV15 and TRBJ1-5; matching of 5 bases hints at TRBD1 as the D gene. V is shortened by 4 bases, J by 4 bases, and the region joining them spans 14 bases. The CDR3 numbers 15 residues from cysteine through phenylalanine. Kept here is only the CDR3 DNA, which spans 45 bases and is read in frame from base 1. The germline V gene (reference sequence) gives CDR1 as LNHNV and CDR2 as YYDKDF.